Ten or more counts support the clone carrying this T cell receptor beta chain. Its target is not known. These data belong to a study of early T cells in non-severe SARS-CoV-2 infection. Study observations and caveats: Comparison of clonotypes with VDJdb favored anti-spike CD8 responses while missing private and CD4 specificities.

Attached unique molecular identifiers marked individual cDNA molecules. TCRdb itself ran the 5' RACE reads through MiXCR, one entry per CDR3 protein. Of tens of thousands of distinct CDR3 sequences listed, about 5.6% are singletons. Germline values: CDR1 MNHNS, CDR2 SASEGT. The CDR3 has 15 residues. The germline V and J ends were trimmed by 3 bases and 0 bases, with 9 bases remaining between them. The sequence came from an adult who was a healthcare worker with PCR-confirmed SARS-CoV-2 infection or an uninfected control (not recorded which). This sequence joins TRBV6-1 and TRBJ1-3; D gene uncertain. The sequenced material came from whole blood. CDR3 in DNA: TGTGCCAGCAGTGAGACCCAGCTCTCTGGAAACACCATATATTTT. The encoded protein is CASSETQLSGNTIYF.